This is a list of T cell receptor beta chains from one sample in a study of T cells in Graves' hyperthyroidism and ophthalmopathy. From the multiplex PCR reads, TCRdb called clonotypes with MiXCR, one entry per CDR3 protein. The sample holds around 300,000 distinct CDR3 sequences, about 13% seen once. The sequenced material came from blood. The receptors were sampled from a middle-aged woman with Graves' hyperthyroidism. The CDR3 runs from the conserved cysteine through the conserved F or W. D genes are given only for firm matches. Where a row states a size, it is once, few, many or the class of an expanded clone; other rows omit it.

d_gene	abundance	v_gene	j_gene	CDR3nt	CDR3aa
TRBD1	few	TRBV7-9	TRBJ1-4	TGTGCCAGCAGCGCGTGGACAGGGAGAAATGAAAAACTGTTTTTT	CASSAWTGRNEKLFF
.	many	TRBV18	TRBJ1-4	TGTGCCAGCTCAGTCAGCGAAAAACTGTTTTTT	CASSVSEKLFF
.	.	TRBV7-9	TRBJ2-6	TGTGCCAGCAGAGATGGGGCCAACGTCCTGACTTTC	CASRDGANVLTF
.	many	TRBV28	TRBJ1-1	TGTGCCAGCAGTCTAGGGGTTTCTGAAGCTTTCTTT	CASSLGVSEAFF
.	many	TRBV28	TRBJ1-3	TGTGCCAGCAGTTTCGGAAACACCATATATTTT	CASSFGNTIYF
.	.	TRBV9	TRBJ1-2	TGTGCCAGCAGCCCCCCGGCCCGAATCTATGGCTACACCTTC	CASSPPARIYGYTF
.	many	TRBV30	TRBJ2-5	TGTGCCTGGGGGGACGGTCCTCAAGAGACCCAGTACTTC	CAWGDGPQETQYF
TRBD2	many	TRBV2	TRBJ2-1	TGTGCCAGCAGTGATACCGGGAGGGCGAATGAGCAGTTCTTC	CASSDTGRANEQFF
TRBD1	.	TRBV28	TRBJ1-1	TGTGCCAGCAGTCTCTCGGGACAGGGGTCTAAGGTAGCTTTCTTT	CASSLSGQGSKVAFF
.	few	TRBV5-1	TRBJ2-3	TGCGCCAGCAGCTACGCTGGCACAGATACGCAGTATTTT	CASSYAGTDTQYF
TRBD1	many	TRBV12-3/TRBV12-4	TRBJ2-2	TGTGCCAGCAGCCGGGACAGGGGAACCGGGGAGCTGTTTTTT	CASSRDRGTGELFF
TRBD2	many	TRBV11-2	TRBJ2-5	TGTGCCAGCAGCTTAGAATATAGCGGGAGCCAAGAGACCCAGTACTTC	CASSLEYSGSQETQYF
.	many	TRBV11-3	TRBJ1-1	TGTGCCAGCAGCATTTATACACGGAACACTGAAGCTTTCTTT	CASSIYTRNTEAFF
.	many	TRBV6-1	TRBJ1-5	TGTGCCAGCGAGCCAACGGGCAATCAGCCCCAGCATTTT	CASEPTGNQPQHF
.	many	TRBV6-1	TRBJ1-1	TGTGCCAGCACCCAAAGGGTGTTGGGCACTGAAGCTTTCTTT	CASTQRVLGTEAFF
.	many	TRBV30	TRBJ2-7	TGTGCCTGGAGCAGGGTCGGCTCCTACGAGCAGTACTTC	CAWSRVGSYEQYF
TRBD1	.	TRBV4-2	TRBJ2-3	TGTGCCAGCAGCCACCGGGACAGTGGGTATTTT	CASSHRDSGYF
TRBD2	many	TRBV7-9	TRBJ2-5	TGTGCCAGCAGTTTTGGGCGGACTAGCGGAGAGACCCAGTACTTC	CASSFGRTSGETQYF
.	many	TRBV3-1	TRBJ1-2	TGTGCCAGCAGCCCCGGACGGATCTATGGCTACACCTTC	CASSPGRIYGYTF
TRBD1	.	TRBV27	TRBJ2-1	TGTGCCAGCAGTTTCCCGGGCAGGGGGCTGGGGCGGGACAATGAGCAGTTCTTC	CASSFPGRGLGRDNEQFF
TRBD2	many	TRBV20-1	TRBJ2-3	TGCAGTGCCCGAGCCGGGACTAGCGGGAGCGAAGATACGCAGTATTTT	CSARAGTSGSEDTQYF
.	many	TRBV5-1	TRBJ1-2	TGCGCCAGCAGCTTGGGGGGGCGCGACTATGGCTACACCTTC	CASSLGGRDYGYTF
.	.	TRBV10-3	TRBJ2-3	TGTGCCATCAGAGAAGACAGTCTCAACACAGATACGCAGTATTTT	CAIREDSLNTDTQYF
.	many	TRBV2	TRBJ2-2	TGTGCCAGCAGGCCTTTGAGGGACACCGGGGAGCTGTTTTTT	CASRPLRDTGELFF
TRBD2	.	TRBV19	TRBJ2-5	TGTGCCAGTAGTTCGGGTCGGTGGACTAGCGAAAAAGAGACCCAGTACTTC	CASSSGRWTSEKETQYF
TRBD2	.	TRBV28	TRBJ2-7	TGTGCCAGCAGTACGACTAGCGGGAATCGCTACGAGCAGTACTTC	CASSTTSGNRYEQYF
TRBD1	.	TRBV28	TRBJ1-2	TGTGCCAGCAGTCCGCTGGGACAGAACTATGGCTACACCTTC	CASSPLGQNYGYTF
TRBD1	many	TRBV5-8	TRBJ1-1	TGTGCCAGCGGACGACCGGGACAGGGCATCGTAAGCACTGAAGCTTTCTTT	CASGRPGQGIVSTEAFF
.	many	TRBV3-1	TRBJ1-2	TGTGCCAGCAGCCAAGCGGCCGCTATGGGCTACACCTTC	CASSQAAAMGYTF
TRBD2	many	TRBV7-2	TRBJ2-1	TGTGCCAGCAGCTTGGGCGGGGGGACCTACAATGAGCAGTTCTTC	CASSLGGGTYNEQFF
.	many	TRBV27	TRBJ2-1	TGTGCCAGCAGTTTTATGAGCTCCTACAATGAGCAGTTCTTC	CASSFMSSYNEQFF
.	many	TRBV2	TRBJ1-1	TGTGCCAGCAGGGGGACAAATACGAACACTGAAGCTTTCTTT	CASRGTNTNTEAFF
.	many	TRBV19	TRBJ2-7	TGTGCCAGTAGTTCGGTTTACCCCCCTTCCGAGCAGTACTTC	CASSSVYPPSEQYF
.	many	TRBV7-2	TRBJ2-3	TGTGCCAGCAGCTTAGATTTGCCAGGGGAAAAGTATTTT	CASSLDLPGEKYF
.	few	TRBV28	TRBJ2-5	TGTGCCGGCAGCGGAAGGGAGACCCAGTACTTC	CAGSGRETQYF
.	.	TRBV20-1	TRBJ2-2	TGCAGTGCTCCCGATCCTACAGGGTATAGCACCGGGGAGCTGTTTTTT	CSAPDPTGYSTGELFF
.	.	TRBV13	TRBJ1-1	TGTGCCAGCAGCTTAGGTCGGTGGACCGTGAACACTGAAGCTTTCTTT	CASSLGRWTVNTEAFF
.	.	TRBV6-2/TRBV6-3	TRBJ2-7	TGTGCCAGCCGGCCAGGGGCTACCTACGAGCAGTACTTC	CASRPGATYEQYF
.	many	TRBV27	TRBJ1-5	TGTGCCAGCAGTTTATGGGGGGAGATGGGACTTAGCAATCAGCCCCAGCATTTT	CASSLWGEMGLSNQPQHF